These 5 T cell receptor beta chains came from one sample sequenced in a study of OX40 agonist ivuxolimab in advanced cancers. Measured with immunoSEQ multiplex PCR; TCRdb has only the in-frame clones, and not every one. Of roughly 70,000 clones detected, around 83% appear once; the ten largest clones hold roughly 4.9%. The sequencing used CD4+ or CD8+ T cells sorted from blood, collected in a trial of the OX40 agonist ivuxolimab. The source of these receptors is an adult with an advanced solid tumor such as melanoma, head and neck, liver or kidney cancer.

The chain employs TRBV2 and TRBJ2-6, with 7 bases fitting TRBD1. CDR1 SNHLY and CDR2 FYNNEI come from the germline V gene. The length of the CDR3 is 15 residues. The ends lost 6 bases at V and 0 bases at J; junction bases unmatched: 2. The DNA for the CDR3 is TGTGCCAGCAGGCAGGGGGTCTCTGGGGCCAACGTCCTGACTTTC. Encoded protein: CASRQGVSGANVLTF.

The chain employs TRBV2 and TRBJ2-7, with D possibly being TRBD2 (6 bases). Germline V CDR1 and CDR2: SNHLY, FYNNEI. Trimming cost V 11 bases and J 2 bases, with 13 bases left between them. The CDR3 covers 12 residues. The CDR3 sequence is CAGGSRAYEQYF. The CDR3 bases are TGTGCCGGGGGGTCAAGGGCCTACGAGCAGTACTTC.

The genes are TRBV6-1 and TRBJ2-1; 10 nucleotides line up with TRBD1. Losses at the gene ends were 2 bases for V and 4 bases for J; bases not matched to a gene: 5. Germline-derived CDR1 and CDR2 are MNHNS and SASEGT. The CDR3 runs to 16 residues. The DNA of the CDR3 is TGTGCCAGCAGTGAAAGAGAGGGACAGGGGTACAATGAGCAGTTCTTC. Amino acid sequence: CASSEREGQGYNEQFF.

This clone was observed once. The rearrangement uses TRBV5-8 and TRBJ1-6; no clear D. The germline V gene has CDR1 SGHTS and CDR2 YDEGEE. Trimming left V 3 bases short and J 9 bases short, with 22 bases between. CDR3 length equals 17 residues. The CDR3 coding sequence is TGTGCCAGCAGCTATCATCCGGGCCCCCCTACGGGTTCACCCCTCCACTTT. It encodes CASSYHPGPPTGSPLHF.

This rearrangement joins TRBV30 to TRBJ1-3; D is undetermined. The CDR3 is 14 amino acids. Germline lookup yields CDR1 GTSNPN and CDR2 SVGIG (reference sequence). The ends were cut back, 0 bases at V and 0 bases at J, with 6 bases in the middle. DNA for the CDR3: TGTGCCTGGAGTGTAACGGTCTCTGGAAACACCATATATTTT. Protein: CAWSVTVSGNTIYF.